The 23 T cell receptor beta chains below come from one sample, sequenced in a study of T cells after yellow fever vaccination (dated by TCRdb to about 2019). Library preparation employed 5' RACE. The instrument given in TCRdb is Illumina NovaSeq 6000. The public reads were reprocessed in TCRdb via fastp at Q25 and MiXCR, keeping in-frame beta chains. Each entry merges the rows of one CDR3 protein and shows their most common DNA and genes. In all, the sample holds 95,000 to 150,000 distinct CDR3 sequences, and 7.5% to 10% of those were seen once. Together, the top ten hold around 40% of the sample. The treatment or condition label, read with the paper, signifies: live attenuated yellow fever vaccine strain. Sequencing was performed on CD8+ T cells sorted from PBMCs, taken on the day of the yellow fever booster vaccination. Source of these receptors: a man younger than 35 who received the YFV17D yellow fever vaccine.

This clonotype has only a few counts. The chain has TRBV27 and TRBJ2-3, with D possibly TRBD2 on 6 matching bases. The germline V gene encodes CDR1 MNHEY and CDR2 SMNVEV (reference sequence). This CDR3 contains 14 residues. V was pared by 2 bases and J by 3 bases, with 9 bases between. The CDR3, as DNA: TGTGCCAGCAGTTTAGGCGGGACGACAGATACGCAGTATTTT. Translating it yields CASSLGGTTDTQYF.

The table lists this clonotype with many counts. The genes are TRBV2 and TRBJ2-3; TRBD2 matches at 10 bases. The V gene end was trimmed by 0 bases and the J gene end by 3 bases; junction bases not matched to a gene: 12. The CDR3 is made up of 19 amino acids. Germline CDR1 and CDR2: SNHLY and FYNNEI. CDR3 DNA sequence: TGTGCCAGCAGTGAAGCCGGCCTCCACGAACTAGCGGGGACAGATACGCAGTATTTT. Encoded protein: CASSEAGLHELAGTDTQYF.

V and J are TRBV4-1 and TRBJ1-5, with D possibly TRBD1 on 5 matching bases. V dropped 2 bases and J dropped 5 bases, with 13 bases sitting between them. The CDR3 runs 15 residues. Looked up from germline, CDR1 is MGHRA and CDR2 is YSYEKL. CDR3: CASSQPGLLHQPQHF. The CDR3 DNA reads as TGCGCCAGCAGCCAACCGGGGCTTCTCCATCAGCCCCAGCATTTT.

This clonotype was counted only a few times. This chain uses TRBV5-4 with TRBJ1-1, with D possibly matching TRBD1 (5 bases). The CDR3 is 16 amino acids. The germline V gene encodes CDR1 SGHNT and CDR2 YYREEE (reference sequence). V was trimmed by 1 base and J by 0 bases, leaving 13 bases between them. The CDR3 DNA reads TGTGCCAGCAGCTTGTACGGGGGAGGTATGAACACTGAAGCTTTCTTT. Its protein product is CASSLYGGGMNTEAFF.

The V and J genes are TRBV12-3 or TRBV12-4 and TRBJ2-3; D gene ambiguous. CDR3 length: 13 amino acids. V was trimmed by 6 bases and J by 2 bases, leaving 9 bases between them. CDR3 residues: CASRDRPTDTQYF. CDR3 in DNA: TGTGCCAGCAGAGACCGACCCACAGATACGCAGTATTTT.

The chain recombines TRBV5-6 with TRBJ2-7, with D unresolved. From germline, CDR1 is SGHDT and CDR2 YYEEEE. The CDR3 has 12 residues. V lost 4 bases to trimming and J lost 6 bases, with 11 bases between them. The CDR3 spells CASSLPPSEQYF. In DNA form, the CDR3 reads TGTGCCAGCAGCCTACCACCGAGCGAGCAGTACTTC.

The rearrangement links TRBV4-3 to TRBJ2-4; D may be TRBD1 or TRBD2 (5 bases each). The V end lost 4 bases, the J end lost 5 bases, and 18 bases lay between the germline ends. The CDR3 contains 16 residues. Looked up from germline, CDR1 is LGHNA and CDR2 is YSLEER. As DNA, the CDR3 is TGCGCCAGCAGCCTGGGACCCAAGGGGCAGGAAAACATTCAGTACTTC. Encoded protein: CASSLGPKGQENIQYF.

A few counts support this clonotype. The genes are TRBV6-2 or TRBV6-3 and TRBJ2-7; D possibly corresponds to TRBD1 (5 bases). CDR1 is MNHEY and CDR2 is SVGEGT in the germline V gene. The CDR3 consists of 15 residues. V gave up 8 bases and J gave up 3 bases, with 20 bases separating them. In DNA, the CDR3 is TGTGCCAGCGCTTATATTGGGGCGCGAGGCTACGAGCAGTACGTC. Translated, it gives CASAYIGARGYEQYV.

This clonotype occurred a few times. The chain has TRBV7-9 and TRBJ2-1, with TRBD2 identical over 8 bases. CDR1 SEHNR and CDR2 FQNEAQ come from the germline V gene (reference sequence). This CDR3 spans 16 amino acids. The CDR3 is CAVAGRNYPSYNEQFF. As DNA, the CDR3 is TGTGCAGTAGCGGGAAGAAATTACCCCTCCTACAATGAGCAGTTCTTC.

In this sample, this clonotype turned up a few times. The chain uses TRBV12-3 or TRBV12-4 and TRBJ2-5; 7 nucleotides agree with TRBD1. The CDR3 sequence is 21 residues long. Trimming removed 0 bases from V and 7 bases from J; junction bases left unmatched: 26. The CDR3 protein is CASSLARGRRNRGRYSGTQYF. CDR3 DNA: TGTGCCAGCAGTTTAGCTCGAGGTCGACGGAACAGGGGTCGGTATAGTGGGACCCAGTACTTC.

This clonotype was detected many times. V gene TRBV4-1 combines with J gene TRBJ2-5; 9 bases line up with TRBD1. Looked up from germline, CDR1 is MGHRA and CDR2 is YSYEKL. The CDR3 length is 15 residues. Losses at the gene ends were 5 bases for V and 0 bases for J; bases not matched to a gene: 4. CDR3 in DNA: TGCGCCAGCAGCTCCGGGACAGGGTACCAAGAGACCCAGTACTTC. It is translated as CASSSGTGYQETQYF.

The CDR3 nucleotides read TGCGCCAGCAGCCAAGACGTGTGGGCAGTCGATAATGAGCAGTTCTTC. Residues: CASSQDVWAVDNEQFF. The chain carries TRBV4-3 and TRBJ2-1; D unclear. CDR1 and CDR2 from the germline V gene are LGHNA and YSLEER. Trimming left V 0 bases short and J 7 bases short, with 16 bases between. The CDR3 has 16 residues.

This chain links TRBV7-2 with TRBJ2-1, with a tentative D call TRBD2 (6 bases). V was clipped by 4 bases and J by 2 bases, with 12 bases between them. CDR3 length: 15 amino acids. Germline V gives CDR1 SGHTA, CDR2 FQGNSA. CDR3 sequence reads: CASSSTSEAYNEQFF. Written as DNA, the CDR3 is TGTGCCAGCAGCTCGACTAGTGAAGCCTACAATGAGCAGTTCTTC. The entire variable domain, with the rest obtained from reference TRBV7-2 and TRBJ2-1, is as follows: GAGVSQSPSNKVTEKGKDVELRCDPISGHTALYWYRQSLGQGLEFLIYFQGNSAPDKSGLPSDRFSAERTGGSVSTLTIQRTQQEDSAVYLCASSSTSEAYNEQFFGPGTRLTVL.

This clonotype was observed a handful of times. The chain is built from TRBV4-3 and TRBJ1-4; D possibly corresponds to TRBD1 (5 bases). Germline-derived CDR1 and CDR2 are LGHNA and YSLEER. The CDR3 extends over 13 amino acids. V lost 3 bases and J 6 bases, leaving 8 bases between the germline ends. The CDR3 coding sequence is TGCGCCAGCAGCCAGGGACGGTATGAAAAACTGTTTTTT. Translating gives CASSQGRYEKLFF.

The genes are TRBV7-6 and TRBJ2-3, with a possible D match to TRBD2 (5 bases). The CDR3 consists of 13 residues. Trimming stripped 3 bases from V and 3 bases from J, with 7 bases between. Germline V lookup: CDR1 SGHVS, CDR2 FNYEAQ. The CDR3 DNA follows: TGTGCCAGCAGCTTCATAGCGACAGATACGCAGTATTTT. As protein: CASSFIATDTQYF.

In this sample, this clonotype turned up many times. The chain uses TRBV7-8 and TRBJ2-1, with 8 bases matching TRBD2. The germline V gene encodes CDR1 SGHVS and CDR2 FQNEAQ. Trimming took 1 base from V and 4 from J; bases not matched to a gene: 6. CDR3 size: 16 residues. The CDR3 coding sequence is TGTGCCAGCAGCTTAGACGTTAGCGGGGTATACAATGAGCAGTTCTTC. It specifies CASSLDVSGVYNEQFF.

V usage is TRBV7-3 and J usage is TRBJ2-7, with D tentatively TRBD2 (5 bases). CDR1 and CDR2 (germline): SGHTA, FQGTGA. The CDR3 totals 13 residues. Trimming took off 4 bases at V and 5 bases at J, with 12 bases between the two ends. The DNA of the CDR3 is TGTGCCAGCAGCTACCTCGGAGGCGACGAGCAGTACTTC. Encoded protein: CASSYLGGDEQYF. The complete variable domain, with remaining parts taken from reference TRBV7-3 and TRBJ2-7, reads GAGVSQTPSNKVTEKGKYVELRCDPISGHTALYWYRQSLGQGPEFLIYFQGTGAADDSGLPNDRFFAVRPEGSVSTLKIQRTERGDSAVYLCASSYLGGDEQYFGPGTRLTVT.

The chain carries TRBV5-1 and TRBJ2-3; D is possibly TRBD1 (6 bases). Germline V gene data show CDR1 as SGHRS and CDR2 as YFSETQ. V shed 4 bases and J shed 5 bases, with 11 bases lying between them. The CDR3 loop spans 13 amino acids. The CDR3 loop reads CASSVGTLDTQYF. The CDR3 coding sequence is TGCGCCAGCAGCGTGGGGACACTAGATACGCAGTATTTT.

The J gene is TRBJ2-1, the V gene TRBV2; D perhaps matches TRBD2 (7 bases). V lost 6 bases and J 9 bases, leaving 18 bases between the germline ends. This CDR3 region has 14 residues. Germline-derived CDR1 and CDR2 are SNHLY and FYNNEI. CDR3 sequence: CASSFRGANPEQFF. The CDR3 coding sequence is TGTGCCAGCAGCTTCCGGGGGGCCAACCCTGAGCAGTTCTTC.

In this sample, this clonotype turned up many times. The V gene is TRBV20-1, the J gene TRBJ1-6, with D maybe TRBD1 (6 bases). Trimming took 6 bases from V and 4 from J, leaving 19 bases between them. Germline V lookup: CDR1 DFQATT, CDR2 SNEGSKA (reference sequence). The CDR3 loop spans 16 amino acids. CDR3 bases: TGCAGTGCCACAACAGGGACACCCCCTTATAATTCACCCCTCCACTTT. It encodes CSATTGTPPYNSPLHF.

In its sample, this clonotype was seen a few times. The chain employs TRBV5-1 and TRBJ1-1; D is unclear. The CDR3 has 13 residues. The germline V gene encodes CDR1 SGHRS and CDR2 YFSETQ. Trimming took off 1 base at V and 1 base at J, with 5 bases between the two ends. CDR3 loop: CASSLWGNTEAFF. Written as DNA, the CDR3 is TGCGCCAGCAGCTTGTGGGGGAACACTGAAGCTTTCTTT.

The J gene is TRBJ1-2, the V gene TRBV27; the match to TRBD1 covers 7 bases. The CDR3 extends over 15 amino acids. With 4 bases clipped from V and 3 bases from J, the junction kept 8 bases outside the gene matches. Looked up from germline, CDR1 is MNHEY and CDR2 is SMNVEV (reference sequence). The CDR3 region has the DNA TGTGCCAGCAGTTCTTACGACAGGGCATACTATGGCTACACCTTC. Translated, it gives CASSSYDRAYYGYTF.

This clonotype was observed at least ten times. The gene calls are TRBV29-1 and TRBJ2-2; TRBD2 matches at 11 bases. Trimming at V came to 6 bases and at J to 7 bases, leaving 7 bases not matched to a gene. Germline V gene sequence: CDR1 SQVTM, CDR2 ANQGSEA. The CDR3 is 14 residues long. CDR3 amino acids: CSVGSGGAFGELFF. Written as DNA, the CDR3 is TGCAGCGTCGGTAGCGGGGGGGCATTCGGGGAGCTGTTTTTT.